This T cell receptor beta chain emerged from a study of CD8+CD57+ T cells in acquired aplastic anemia. Study information: The sorted CD4+ and CD8+ cells yielded an average around 3.2 ug of DNA.

Study-wide results and limits: Patients and controls shared under 35 CD8+ CDR3 sequences, which appeared highly expressed in patients and within their immunodominant clones.

The template used for profiling TCR beta VDJ and CDR3 was genomic DNA. Each CDR3 protein gets one entry after TCRdb re-called the reads with MiXCR. The sample records more than 150,000 distinct CDR3 sequences, 50% to 75% being singletons. Germline lookup yields CDR1 SGHVS and CDR2 FQNEAQ. Trimming took 1 base from V and 4 from J, leaving 19 bases between them. The CDR3 covers 17 residues. Regarding this clonotype: Its target is not known.

The receptor's source is a human donor with severe aplastic anemia or a healthy control (not recorded which). The gene calls are TRBV7-8 and TRBJ1-2; weak D call: TRBD1 (6 bases). Sequenced material: sorted CD4+, CD8+, or CD8+CD57+ T cells (not recorded which) from PBMCs. CDR3 sequence (DNA): TGTGCCAGCAGCTTAGGGCTTAAGGGGGGCGCTGGCTATGGCTACACCTTC. It codes for CASSLGLKGGAGYGYTF.